These 24 T cell receptor beta chains were sequenced from one sample in a study of blood T cell repertoires in COVID-19. TCRdb's copy holds only in-frame clones and misses some; the assay was immunoSEQ multiplex PCR. The data hold fewer than 300,000 clones, with 90% to 95% observed a single time. Sample: peripheral blood. Source of these receptors: a woman aged 25 to 45 with COVID-19, enrolled during active disease.

The chain carries TRBV5-6 and TRBJ1-2, with D possibly TRBD1 on 5 matching bases. Trimming left V 3 bases short and J 2 bases short, with 14 bases between. This CDR3 spans 15 amino acids. The germline gives CDR1 SGHDT, CDR2 YYEEEE. The CDR3 coding sequence is TGTGCCAGCAGCTGGGGTGGGGCAGGGAACTATGGCTACACCTTC. Translation: CASSWGGAGNYGYTF.

On this clone itself: Other DNA sequences from this sample encode an identical CDR3 as well. The chain uses TRBV3-1 (or the pseudogene TRBV3-2) and TRBJ1-5; tentatively, D is TRBD1 (5 bases). The V gene's germline CDR1 is LGHDT and CDR2 YNNKEL (reference sequence). Trimming removed 4 bases at V and 4 bases at J, with 8 bases between. The CDR3 extends over 13 amino acids. CDR3 DNA sequence: TGTGCCAGCAGCCCGGGGGGAAATCAGCCCCAGCATTTT. It yields the protein CASSPGGNQPQHF.

The chain uses TRBV3-1 (or the pseudogene TRBV3-2) and TRBJ2-5; tentative D call: TRBD1 (6 bases). The CDR3 extends over 15 amino acids. Germline V gene sequence: CDR1 LGHDT, CDR2 YNNKEL (reference sequence). Between the trimmed V and J ends, which lost 5 bases and 5 bases, there was a span of 18 bases. The DNA for the CDR3 is TGTGCCAGCAGCGAAACTCAGGGGTTGGGGGAGACCCAGTACTTC. This sequence encodes CASSETQGLGETQYF.

The CDR3 is CASSQGAGGTDTQYF. CDR3 nucleotide sequence: TGCGCCAGCAGCCAAGGGGCAGGGGGCACAGATACGCAGTATTTT. The genes are TRBV5-1 and TRBJ2-3; perhaps TRBD1 as D (6 bases). CDR3 length equals 15 residues. With 4 bases removed from V and 1 base from J, the gap between germline ends came to 13 bases. The germline gives CDR1 SGHRS, CDR2 YFSETQ. Based on the CDR3 plus reference TRBV5-1 and TRBJ2-3, the full variable domain is KAGVTQTPRYLIKTRGQQVTLSCSPISGHRSVSWYQQTPGQGLQFLFEYFSETQRNKGNFPGRFSGRQFSNSRSEMNVSTLELGDSALYLCASSQGAGGTDTQYFGPGTRLTVL.

The chain combines TRBV9 with TRBJ1-3, with D possibly matching TRBD1 (5 bases). The germline V and J ends were trimmed by 0 bases and 0 bases, with 10 bases remaining between them. The CDR3 contains 16 residues. Per germline, CDR1 SGDLS and CDR2 YYNGEE. CDR3 sequence: CASSVVGGTSGNTIYF. The CDR3 nucleotides read TGTGCCAGCAGCGTAGTGGGGGGTACCTCTGGAAACACCATATATTTT.

The V call is TRBV5-6, the J call TRBJ2-7; D uncertain. The V gene's germline CDR1 is SGHDT and CDR2 YYEEEE. There are 13 residues in the CDR3. The V gene lost 4 bases and the J gene lost 3 bases, with 11 bases spanning the gap. CDR3 sequence reads: CASSVSSLYEQYF. CDR3 in DNA: TGTGCCAGCAGCGTTTCCTCCCTCTACGAGCAGTACTTC.

The chain carries TRBV10-3 and TRBJ1-1, with 9 nucleotides matching TRBD1. This CDR3 region has 14 residues. Germline lookup yields CDR1 ENHRY and CDR2 SYGVKD. V lost 5 bases to trimming and J lost 5 bases; unmatched junction nucleotides: 6. The CDR3 region has the DNA TGTGCCATCAGTCCGGGACAGGGAATGACTGAAGCTTTCTTT. Translating it yields CAISPGQGMTEAFF.

This chain connects TRBV27 to TRBJ1-6; D unclear. The V gene lost 0 bases and the J gene lost 6 bases, with 9 bases spanning the gap. The CDR3 covers 15 residues. Germline values: CDR1 MNHEY, CDR2 SMNVEV (reference sequence). This chain's CDR3 is CASSLSVAVNSPLHF. The CDR3 nucleotides read TGTGCCAGCAGTTTATCAGTGGCAGTTAATTCACCCCTCCACTTT.

The genes are TRBV2 and TRBJ1-1, with D possibly matching TRBD1 (6 bases). Germline V CDR1 and CDR2: SNHLY, FYNNEI. The CDR3 length is 14 residues. Trimming shortened V by 6 bases and J by 1 base, and 12 bases separated the two germline ends. CDR3 protein: CASRSGQTNTEAFF. The CDR3 DNA reads as TGTGCCAGCAGATCGGGACAAACGAACACTGAAGCTTTCTTT. Complete variable domain (other parts from reference TRBV2 and TRBJ1-1): EPEVTQTPSHQVTQMGQEVILRCVPISNHLYFYWYRQILGQKVEFLVSFYNNEISEKSEIFDDQFSVERPDGSNFTLKIRSTKLEDSAMYFCASRSGQTNTEAFFGQGTRLTVV.

The rearrangement joins TRBV29-1 to TRBJ1-2; D might be TRBD1 (6 bases). CDR3 length: 13 residues. Between the trimmed V and J ends, which lost 4 bases and 2 bases, there was a span of 11 bases. Germline CDR1 SQVTM, CDR2 ANQGSEA. CDR3 sequence (DNA): TGCAGCGTTGGACAGGTAGTAAACTATGGCTACACCTTC. Protein sequence: CSVGQVVNYGYTF.

This sequence joins TRBV14 and TRBJ1-1; TRBD1 is a possible D gene (5 bases). This CDR3 is 13 amino acids long. The germline V and J ends were trimmed by 0 bases and 5 bases, with 7 bases remaining between them. CDR1 and CDR2 from the germline V gene are SGHDN and FVKESK. CDR3 residues: CASSQDPGTEAFF. The CDR3 DNA sequence: TGTGCCAGCAGCCAAGACCCAGGGACTGAAGCTTTCTTT.

As to this clone: A read error may account for a junction end that differs from germline. The chain combines TRBV11-2 with TRBJ2-5; TRBD1 matches 8 bases. This CDR3 contains 16 residues. Germline lookup yields CDR1 SGHAT and CDR2 FQNNGV. The CDR3 region is CASSPMWGQVQGTQYF. In DNA form, the CDR3 reads TGTGCCAGCAGCCCGATGTGGGGACAGGTTCAAGGGACCCAGTACTTC.

This clone has more than one count but fewer than ten. The chain uses TRBV27 and TRBJ1-1, with D perhaps TRBD1 (5 bases). The CDR3 is made up of 13 amino acids. Germline V gene sequence: CDR1 MNHEY, CDR2 SMNVEV (reference sequence). Trimming shortened V by 6 bases and J by 2 bases, and 10 bases separated the two germline ends. The CDR3 region has the DNA TGTGCCAGCAGGGGGCGGGGAAACACTGAAGCTTTCTTT. It encodes CASRGRGNTEAFF.

This rearrangement joins TRBV7-2 to TRBJ1-2, with 8 nucleotides matching TRBD1. The CDR3 consists of 17 residues. The ends lost 2 bases at V and 4 bases at J; junction bases unmatched: 12. Germline V CDR1 and CDR2: SGHTA, FQGNSA. The CDR3 DNA sequence: TGTGCCAGCAGCTTACAGGGGGCGGATATTTGGAGCTATGGCTACACCTTC. Encoded protein: CASSLQGADIWSYGYTF.

The chain carries TRBV11-2 and TRBJ2-1; possible D gene TRBD2, 6 bases. The CDR3 consists of 15 residues. CDR1 SGHAT and CDR2 FQNNGV come from the germline V gene. Trimming removed 5 bases from V and 4 bases from J, with 15 bases in between. In nucleotides, the CDR3 is TGTGCCAGCAGCCCACGGGAGCCACCATACAATGAGCAGTTCTTC. Protein: CASSPREPPYNEQFF.

On this clone itself: Other nucleotide sequences from this sample produce the same CDR3. The V gene is TRBV5-1, the J gene TRBJ2-7, with 8 bases lining up with TRBD1. Germline V gene lookup returns CDR1 SGHRS and CDR2 YFSETQ. V shed 0 bases and J 4 bases; nucleotides not matched to a gene: 6. This CDR3 contains 15 residues. CDR3 nucleotide sequence: TGCGCCAGCAGCTTGGCCGGGACAGGCGGTTACGAGCAGTACTTC. As protein: CASSLAGTGGYEQYF.

The V and J genes are TRBV10-3 and TRBJ2-2; D gene ambiguous. V dropped 4 bases and J dropped 2 bases, with 2 bases sitting between them. Per germline, CDR1 ENHRY and CDR2 SYGVKD. The CDR3 sequence is 12 residues long. CDR3 amino acids: CAISANTGELFF. In DNA, the CDR3 is TGTGCCATCAGTGCAAACACCGGGGAGCTGTTTTTT.

This chain connects TRBV3-1 (or the pseudogene TRBV3-2) to TRBJ1-3, with D perhaps TRBD1 (5 bases). Trimming pared 4 bases from V and 5 bases from J, leaving 15 bases between. This CDR3 spans 15 amino acids. The V gene's germline CDR1 is LGHDT and CDR2 YNNKEL (reference sequence). The CDR3 DNA reads TGTGCCAGCAGCCCAGAATTCGGGGGACGAAACACCATATATTTT. It specifies CASSPEFGGRNTIYF.

The chain combines TRBV2 with TRBJ1-6; TRBD1 might be the D (5 bases). There are 15 residues in the CDR3. V was shortened by 5 bases and J by 5 bases, with 13 bases between the two germline ends. Per the germline V gene, CDR1 is SNHLY and CDR2 is FYNNEI. The CDR3 nucleotides are TGTGCCAGCAGTTTCCGACAGCCCGATAATTCACCCCTCCACTTT. As protein: CASSFRQPDNSPLHF. Drawing the rest from reference TRBV2 and TRBJ1-6, the complete variable domain is EPEVTQTPSHQVTQMGQEVILRCVPISNHLYFYWYRQILGQKVEFLVSFYNNEISEKSEIFDDQFSVERPDGSNFTLKIRSTKLEDSAMYFCASSFRQPDNSPLHFGNGTRLTVT.

The chain joins TRBV6-5 to TRBJ1-2, with TRBD1 matching over 7 bases. The CDR3 loop spans 14 amino acids. V lost 7 bases to trimming and J lost 4 bases; unmatched junction nucleotides: 9. CDR1 is MNHEY, CDR2 SVGAGI, per germline. In nucleotides, the CDR3 is TGTGCCAGCACCCGAACGACAGGGAGCTATGGCTACACCTTC. Translating it yields CASTRTTGSYGYTF.

The chain has TRBV12-3 or TRBV12-4 and TRBJ2-7, with D perhaps TRBD2 (5 bases). V was shortened by 5 bases and J by 5 bases, with 10 bases between the two germline ends. The CDR3 has 12 amino acids. CDR3 coding DNA: TGTGCCAGCAGTCTCACCGGGGACGAGCAGTACTTC. Amino acids: CASSLTGDEQYF.

In its sample, this clone was seen once. DNA for the CDR3: TGCGCCAGCAGCCTCCGAGGGGGCCGGAGGAATATCCTCTATGAGCAGTTCTTC. It encodes CASSLRGGRRNILYEQFF. The rearrangement links TRBV5-1 to TRBJ2-1; TRBD1 aligns across 7 bases. Germline assignment: CDR1 SGHRS and CDR2 YFSETQ. With V trimmed by 4 bases and J by 8 bases, 21 bases remained unmatched. This CDR3 region has 18 residues. Full variable domain (outside the CDR3, taken from reference TRBV5-1 and TRBJ2-1): KAGVTQTPRYLIKTRGQQVTLSCSPISGHRSVSWYQQTPGQGLQFLFEYFSETQRNKGNFPGRFSGRQFSNSRSEMNVSTLELGDSALYLCASSLRGGRRNILYEQFFGPGTRLTVL.

The V and J genes are TRBV19 and TRBJ1-2, with D possibly being TRBD1 (5 bases). The V end lost 9 bases, the J end lost 0 bases, and 14 bases lay between the germline ends. This CDR3 comprises 14 residues. Looked up from germline, CDR1 is LNHDA and CDR2 is SQIVND (reference sequence). The CDR3 bases are TGTGCCAGCGAACCGACAGTCCCTAACTATGGCTACACCTTC. Translating it yields CASEPTVPNYGYTF.

The V call is TRBV4-1, the J call TRBJ2-3; 10 bases map to TRBD1. The CDR3 spans 15 residues. V dropped 4 bases and J dropped 5; count of bases not matched to a gene: 6. Germline values: CDR1 MGHRA, CDR2 YSYEKL. CDR3 coding DNA: TGCGCCAGCAGCCGAACGGGACAGGGGTTAGATACGCAGTATTTT. This codes for CASSRTGQGLDTQYF.